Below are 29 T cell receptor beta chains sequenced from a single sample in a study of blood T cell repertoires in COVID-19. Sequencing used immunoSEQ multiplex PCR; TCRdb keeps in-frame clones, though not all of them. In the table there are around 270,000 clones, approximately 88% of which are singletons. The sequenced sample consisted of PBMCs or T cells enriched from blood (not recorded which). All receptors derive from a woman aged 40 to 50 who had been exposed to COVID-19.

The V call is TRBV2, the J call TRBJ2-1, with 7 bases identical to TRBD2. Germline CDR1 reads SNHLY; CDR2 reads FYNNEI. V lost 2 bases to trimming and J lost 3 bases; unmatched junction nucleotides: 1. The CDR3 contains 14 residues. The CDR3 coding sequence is TGTGCCAGCAGTGAAACGGGAGGCTACAATGAGCAGTTCTTC. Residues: CASSETGGYNEQFF. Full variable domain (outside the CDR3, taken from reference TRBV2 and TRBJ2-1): EPEVTQTPSHQVTQMGQEVILRCVPISNHLYFYWYRQILGQKVEFLVSFYNNEISEKSEIFDDQFSVERPDGSNFTLKIRSTKLEDSAMYFCASSETGGYNEQFFGPGTRLTVL.

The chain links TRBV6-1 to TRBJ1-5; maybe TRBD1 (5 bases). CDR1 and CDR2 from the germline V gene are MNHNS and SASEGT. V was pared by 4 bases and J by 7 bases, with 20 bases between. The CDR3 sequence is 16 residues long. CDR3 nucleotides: TGTGCCAGCAGTGGACAGCCTTTTACCTTAGGACAGCCCCAGCATTTT. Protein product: CASSGQPFTLGQPQHF.

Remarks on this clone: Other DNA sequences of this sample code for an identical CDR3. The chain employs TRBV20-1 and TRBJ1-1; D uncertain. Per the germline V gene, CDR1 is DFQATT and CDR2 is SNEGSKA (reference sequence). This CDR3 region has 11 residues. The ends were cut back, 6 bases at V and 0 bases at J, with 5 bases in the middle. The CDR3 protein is CSAPLNTEAFF. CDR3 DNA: TGCAGTGCCCCTTTGAACACTGAAGCTTTCTTT.

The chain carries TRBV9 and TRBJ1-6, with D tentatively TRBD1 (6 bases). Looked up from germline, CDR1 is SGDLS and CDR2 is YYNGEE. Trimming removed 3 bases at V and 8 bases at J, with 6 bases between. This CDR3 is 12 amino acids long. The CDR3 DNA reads TGTGCCAGCAGCGAGGGGGATTCACCCCTCCACTTT. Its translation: CASSEGDSPLHF.

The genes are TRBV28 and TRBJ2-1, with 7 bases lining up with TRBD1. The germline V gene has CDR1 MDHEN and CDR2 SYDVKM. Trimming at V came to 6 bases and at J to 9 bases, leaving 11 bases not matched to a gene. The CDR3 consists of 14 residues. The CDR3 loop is CASSPTGRLGEQFF. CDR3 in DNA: TGTGCCAGCAGCCCGACAGGGCGCCTCGGTGAGCAGTTCTTC.

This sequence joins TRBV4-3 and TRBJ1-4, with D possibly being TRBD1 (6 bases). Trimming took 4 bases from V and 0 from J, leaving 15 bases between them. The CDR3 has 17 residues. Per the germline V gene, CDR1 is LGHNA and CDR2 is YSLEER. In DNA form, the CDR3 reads TGCGCCAGCAGCCTCCGGACAGCCCTTGCAACTAATGAAAAACTGTTTTTT. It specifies CASSLRTALATNEKLFF.

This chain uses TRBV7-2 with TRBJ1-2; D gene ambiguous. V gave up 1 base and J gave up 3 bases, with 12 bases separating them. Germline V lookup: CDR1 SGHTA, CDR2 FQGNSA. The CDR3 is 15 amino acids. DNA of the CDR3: TGTGCCAGCAGCTTAGGGCAGGCCTTTGACTATGGCTACACCTTC. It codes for CASSLGQAFDYGYTF.

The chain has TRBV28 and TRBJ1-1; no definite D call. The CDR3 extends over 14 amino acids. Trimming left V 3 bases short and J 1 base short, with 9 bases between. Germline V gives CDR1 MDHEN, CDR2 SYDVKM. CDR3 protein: CASSLVAENTEAFF. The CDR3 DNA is TGTGCCAGCAGTTTGGTGGCTGAGAACACTGAAGCTTTCTTT.

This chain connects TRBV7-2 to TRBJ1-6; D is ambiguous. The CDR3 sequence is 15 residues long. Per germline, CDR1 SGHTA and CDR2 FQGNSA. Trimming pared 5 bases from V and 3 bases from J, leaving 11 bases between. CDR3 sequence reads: CASSPRNFYNSPLHF. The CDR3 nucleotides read TGTGCCAGCAGCCCCAGGAACTTCTATAATTCACCCCTCCACTTT.

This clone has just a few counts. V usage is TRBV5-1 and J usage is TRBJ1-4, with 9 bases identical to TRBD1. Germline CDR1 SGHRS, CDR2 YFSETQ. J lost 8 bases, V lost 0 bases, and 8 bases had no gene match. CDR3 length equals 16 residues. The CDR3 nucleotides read TGCGCCAGCAGCTTGGGCCCACAGGGGGCAGGGGAAAAACTGTTTTTT. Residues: CASSLGPQGAGEKLFF.

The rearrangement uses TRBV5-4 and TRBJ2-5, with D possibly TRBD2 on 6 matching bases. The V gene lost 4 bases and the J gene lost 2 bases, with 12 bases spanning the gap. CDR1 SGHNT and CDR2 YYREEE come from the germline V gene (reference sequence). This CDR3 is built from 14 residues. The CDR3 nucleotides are TGTGCCAGCAGCGCGGGGCACGAGCAAGAGACCCAGTACTTC. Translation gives CASSAGHEQETQYF. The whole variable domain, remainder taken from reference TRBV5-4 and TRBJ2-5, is ETGVTQSPTHLIKTRGQQVTLRCSSQSGHNTVSWYQQALGQGPQFIFQYYREEENGRGNFPPRFSGLQFPNYSSELNVNALELDDSALYLCASSAGHEQETQYFGPGTRLLVL.

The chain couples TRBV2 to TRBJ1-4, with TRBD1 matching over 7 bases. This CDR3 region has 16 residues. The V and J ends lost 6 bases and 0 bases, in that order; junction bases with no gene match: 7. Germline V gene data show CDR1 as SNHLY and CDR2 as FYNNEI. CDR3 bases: TGTGCCAGCAGCAAACGGACAGGTTCAACTAATGAAAAACTGTTTTTT. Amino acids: CASSKRTGSTNEKLFF.

CDR3 nucleotides: TGTGCCAGCAGCTTAGGGGTAGCGGGAGCGGCGACAGATACGCAGTATTTT. Amino acid sequence: CASSLGVAGAATDTQYF. V gene TRBV7-9 combines with J gene TRBJ2-3; 9 nucleotides line up with TRBD2. CDR1 is SEHNR, CDR2 FQNEAQ, per germline (reference sequence). The CDR3 runs 17 residues. Trimming cost V 1 base and J 3 bases; bases outside gene matches: 8.

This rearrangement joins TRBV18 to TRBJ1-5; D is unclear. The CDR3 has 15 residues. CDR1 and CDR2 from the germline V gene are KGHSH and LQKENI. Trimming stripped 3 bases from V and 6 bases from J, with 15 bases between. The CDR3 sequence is CASSPSPGFGQPQHF. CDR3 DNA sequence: TGTGCCAGCTCACCTAGTCCGGGGTTCGGTCAGCCCCAGCATTTT.

This CDR3 is CASSGRDSNQPQHF. Written as DNA, the CDR3 is TGTGCCAGTAGTGGGAGAGATAGCAATCAGCCCCAGCATTTT. The rearrangement uses TRBV19 and TRBJ1-5; no clear D. The CDR3 contains 14 residues. Per the germline V gene, CDR1 is LNHDA and CDR2 is SQIVND (reference sequence). Trimming took 5 bases from V and 0 from J, leaving 8 bases between them.

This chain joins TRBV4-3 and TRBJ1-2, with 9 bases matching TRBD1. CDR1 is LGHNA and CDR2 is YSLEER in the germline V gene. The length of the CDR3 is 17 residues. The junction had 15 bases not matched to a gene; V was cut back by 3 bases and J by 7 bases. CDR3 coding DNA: TGCGCCAGCAGCCACGATACCGGGACAGGGCGGTCAGGTGGCTACACCTTC. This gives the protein CASSHDTGTGRSGGYTF.

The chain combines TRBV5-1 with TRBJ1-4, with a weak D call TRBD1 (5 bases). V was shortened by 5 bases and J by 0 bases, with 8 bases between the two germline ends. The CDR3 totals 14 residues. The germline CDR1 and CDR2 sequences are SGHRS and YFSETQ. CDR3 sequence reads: CASSSGSTNEKLFF. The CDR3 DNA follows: TGCGCCAGCAGTTCAGGGTCAACTAATGAAAAACTGTTTTTT. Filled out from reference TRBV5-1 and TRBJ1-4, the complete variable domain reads KAGVTQTPRYLIKTRGQQVTLSCSPISGHRSVSWYQQTPGQGLQFLFEYFSETQRNKGNFPGRFSGRQFSNSRSEMNVSTLELGDSALYLCASSSGSTNEKLFFGSGTQLSVL.

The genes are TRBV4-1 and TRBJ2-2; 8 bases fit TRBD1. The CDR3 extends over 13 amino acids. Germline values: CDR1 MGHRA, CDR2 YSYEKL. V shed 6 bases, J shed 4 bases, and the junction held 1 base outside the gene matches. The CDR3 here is CASRTGVTGELFF. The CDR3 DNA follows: TGCGCCAGCAGGACAGGGGTCACCGGGGAGCTGTTTTTT.

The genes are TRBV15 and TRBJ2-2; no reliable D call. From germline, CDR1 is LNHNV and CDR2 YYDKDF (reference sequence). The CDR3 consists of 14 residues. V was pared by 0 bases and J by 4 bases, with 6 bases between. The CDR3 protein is CATSREYGTGELFF. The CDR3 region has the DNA TGTGCCACCAGCAGAGAGTACGGCACCGGGGAGCTGTTTTTT.

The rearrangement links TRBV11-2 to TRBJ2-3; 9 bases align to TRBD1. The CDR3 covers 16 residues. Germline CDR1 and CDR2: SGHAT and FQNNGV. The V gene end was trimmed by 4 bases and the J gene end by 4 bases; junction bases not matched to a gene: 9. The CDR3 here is CASSSWTGVRADTQYF. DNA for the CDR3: TGTGCCAGCAGCTCCTGGACAGGGGTTCGCGCAGATACGCAGTATTTT.

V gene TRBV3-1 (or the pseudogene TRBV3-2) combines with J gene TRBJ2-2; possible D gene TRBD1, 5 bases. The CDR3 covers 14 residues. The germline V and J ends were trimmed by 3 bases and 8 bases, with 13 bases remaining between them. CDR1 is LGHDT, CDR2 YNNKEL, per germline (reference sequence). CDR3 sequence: CASSQKPGSGELFF. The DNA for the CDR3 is TGTGCCAGCAGCCAGAAACCAGGGTCTGGGGAGCTGTTTTTT.

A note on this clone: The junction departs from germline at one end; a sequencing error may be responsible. DNA of the CDR3: TGTGCCAGCGCCCTACTAGCGGGGTTCCAAGAGACCCAGTACTTC. Translating it yields CASALLAGFQETQYF. The V gene is TRBV5-1, the J gene TRBJ2-5; 10 nucleotides match TRBD2. The CDR3 runs 15 residues. Germline CDR1 is SGHRS and CDR2 is YFSETQ.

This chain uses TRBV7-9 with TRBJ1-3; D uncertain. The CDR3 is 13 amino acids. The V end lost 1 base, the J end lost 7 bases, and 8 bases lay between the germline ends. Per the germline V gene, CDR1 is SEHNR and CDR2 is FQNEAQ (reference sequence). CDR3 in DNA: TGTGCCAGCAGCTTAGTTCCGGGGAACACCATATATTTT. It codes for CASSLVPGNTIYF. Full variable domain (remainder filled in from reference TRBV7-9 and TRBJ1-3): DTGVSQNPRHKITKRGQNVTFRCDPISEHNRLYWYRQTLGQGPEFLTYFQNEAQLEKSRLLSDRFSAERPKGSFSTLEIQRTEQGDSAMYLCASSLVPGNTIYFGEGSWLTVV.

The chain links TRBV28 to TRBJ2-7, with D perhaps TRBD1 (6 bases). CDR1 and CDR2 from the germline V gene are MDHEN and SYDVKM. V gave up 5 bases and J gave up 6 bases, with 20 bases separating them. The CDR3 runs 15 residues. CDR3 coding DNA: TGTGCCAGCAGTCCAGATCCCGGACAGCCGGCCGAGCAGTACTTC. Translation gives CASSPDPGQPAEQYF.

CDR3 loop: CASSVPGLAGGTDTQYF. For the CDR3, the DNA is TGTGCCAGCAGCGTCCCTGGACTAGCGGGAGGCACAGATACGCAGTATTTT. V and J are TRBV5-6 and TRBJ2-3; the match to TRBD2 covers 13 bases. The CDR3 is 17 residues long. The germline V gene has CDR1 SGHDT and CDR2 YYEEEE. The J segment lost 1 base and the V segment lost 4 bases, leaving 6 bases of the junction unmatched.

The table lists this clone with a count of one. The CDR3 loop is CASSPDDQPQHF. The CDR3 DNA reads as TGTGCCAGCAGTCCAGATGATCAGCCCCAGCATTTT. The chain has TRBV28 and TRBJ1-5, with unresolved D. The CDR3 loop spans 12 amino acids. Between the trimmed V and J ends, which lost 5 bases and 5 bases, there was a span of 7 bases. The V gene's germline CDR1 is MDHEN and CDR2 SYDVKM.

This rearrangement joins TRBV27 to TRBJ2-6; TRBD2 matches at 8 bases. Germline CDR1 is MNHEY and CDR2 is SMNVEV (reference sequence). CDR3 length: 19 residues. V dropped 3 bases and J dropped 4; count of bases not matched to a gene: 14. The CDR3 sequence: CASSFRSRRGAMGANVLTF. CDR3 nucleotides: TGTGCCAGCAGTTTCCGATCTAGGCGGGGGGCTATGGGGGCCAACGTCCTGACTTTC.

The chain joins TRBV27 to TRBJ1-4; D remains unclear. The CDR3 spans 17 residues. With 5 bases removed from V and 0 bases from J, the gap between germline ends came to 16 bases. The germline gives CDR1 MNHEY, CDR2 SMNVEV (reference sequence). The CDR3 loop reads CASSTRPRGATNEKLFF. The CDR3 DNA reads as TGTGCCAGCAGTACCCGACCCAGAGGCGCAACTAATGAAAAACTGTTTTTT.

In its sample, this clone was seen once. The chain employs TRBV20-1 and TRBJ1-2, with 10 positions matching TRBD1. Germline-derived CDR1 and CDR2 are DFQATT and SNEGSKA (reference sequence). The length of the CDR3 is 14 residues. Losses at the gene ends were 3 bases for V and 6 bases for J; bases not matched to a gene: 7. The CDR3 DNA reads TGCAGTGCTAGTGGGACAGGGGCTGTTGATGGCTACACCTTC. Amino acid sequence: CSASGTGAVDGYTF.